This T cell receptor (beta chain) was obtained from a study of T-cell memory formation after mild COVID-19. About the research overall: Clusters of TCRs were largely donor specific. Study-level points and caveats: For second-wave clones that peaked at day 37, SARS-CoV-2 specificity went unverified.

Turning to this clonotype: Its antigen is as yet unknown.

The V end was cut by 5 bases, the J end by 1 base, with 15 bases between. CDR3 length equals 14 residues. Germline CDR1 SQVTM, CDR2 ANQGSEA. TCRdb reprocessed the 5' RACE reads via MiXCR and lists one record per CDR3 protein. Among 400,000 to 500,000 distinct CDR3 sequences listed, 20% to 30% were seen once. Sequencing was carried out using PBMCs or a T cell subset sorted from them (not recorded which). The chain combines TRBV29-1 with TRBJ2-7; tentatively, D is TRBD1 (6 bases). This clonotype originated in an adult woman who had mild COVID-19 (a few samples of this study predate the infection). Cell type and time point are not known. CDR3 in DNA: TGCAGCGTTCGGACAGAGAGGGGTTCCTACGAGCAGTACTTC. It yields the protein CSVRTERGSYEQYF.